The rows below give T cell receptor beta chains drawn from one sample of a study of stem cell transplantation in POMP-related autoinflammatory disease. This table comes from immunoSEQ multiplex PCR, and its TCRdb copy is limited to in-frame clones, with some not included. This sample has around 32,000 clones; around 88% occur once, and the top ten carry around 0.72%. This specimen was CD4+ T cells from PBMCs, taken before stem cell transplantation. The receptor source for this set is a human donor with POMP-related autoinflammation and immune dysregulation (PRAID). Each CDR3 is given with its conserved first and last residue. D genes are given only for firm matches. Only part of the rows carry a size: once, few, many, or a class if the clone is expanded.

j_gene: TRBJ1-2
abundance: few
v_gene: TRBV2
d_gene: NA
CDR3nt: TGTGCCAGCAACCCAGATAACTATGGCTACACCTTC
CDR3aa: CASNPDNYGYTF

j_gene: TRBJ1-1
abundance: NA
v_gene: TRBV2
d_gene: TRBD1
CDR3nt: TGTGCCAGCAGTGTAATAACAGGGGAGACTGAAGCTTTCTTT
CDR3aa: CASSVITGETEAFF

j_gene: TRBJ2-5
abundance: NA
v_gene: TRBV5-1
d_gene: NA
CDR3nt: TGCGCCAGCAGATATGGGACTTCCTTGAGGACCCAGTACTTC
CDR3aa: CASRYGTSLRTQYF

j_gene: TRBJ1-1
abundance: NA
v_gene: TRBV2
d_gene: NA
CDR3nt: TGTGCCAGCAGTGTGGCCAGGGGGAACACTGAAGCTTTCTTT
CDR3aa: CASSVARGNTEAFF

j_gene: TRBJ2-5
abundance: NA
v_gene: TRBV18
d_gene: NA
CDR3nt: TGTGCCAGCTCACCACTAGCTAGCGAAGAGACCCAGTACTTC
CDR3aa: CASSPLASEETQYF

j_gene: TRBJ2-1
abundance: NA
v_gene: TRBV2
d_gene: TRBD1
CDR3nt: TGTGCCAGCAGGGGGACAGGGCCTGAGCAGTTCTTC
CDR3aa: CASRGTGPEQFF

j_gene: TRBJ1-4
abundance: NA
v_gene: TRBV7-2
d_gene: NA
CDR3nt: TGTGCCAGCAGCTTTCCCGGGACCGCGGAAAAACTGTTTTTT
CDR3aa: CASSFPGTAEKLFF

j_gene: TRBJ1-1
abundance: few
v_gene: TRBV10-3
d_gene: NA
CDR3nt: TGTGCTTCAACGGCAGGAATGAACACTGAAGCTTTCTTT
CDR3aa: CASTAGMNTEAFF

j_gene: TRBJ2-5
abundance: NA
v_gene: TRBV7-9
d_gene: NA
CDR3nt: TGTGCCAGCAGCTCAGGGGTCCTCTCTAGGGAGACCCAGTACTTC
CDR3aa: CASSSGVLSRETQYF

j_gene: TRBJ2-1
abundance: once
v_gene: TRBV5-1
d_gene: TRBD2
CDR3nt: TGCGCCAGTAGCCGATGGACTAGCGGGGGGAACAATGAGCAGTTCTTC
CDR3aa: CASSRWTSGGNNEQFF

j_gene: TRBJ2-2
abundance: NA
v_gene: TRBV6-1
d_gene: NA
CDR3nt: TGTGCCAGCAGTGAACCCCAGACCGGGGAGCTGTTTTTT
CDR3aa: CASSEPQTGELFF

j_gene: TRBJ1-1
abundance: NA
v_gene: TRBV7-9
d_gene: NA
CDR3nt: TGTGCCAGCAGCTTCCCGGGACCCCGGCTGGTGCAAGCTTTCTTT
CDR3aa: CASSFPGPRLVQAFF

j_gene: TRBJ2-1
abundance: once
v_gene: TRBV5-1
d_gene: TRBD2
CDR3nt: TGCGCCAGCAGCTTGGACCGGACTAGCGGATACAATGAGCAGTTCTTC
CDR3aa: CASSLDRTSGYNEQFF

j_gene: TRBJ2-1
abundance: NA
v_gene: TRBV7-2
d_gene: TRBD1
CDR3nt: TGTGCCAGCAACCCCACCGGGACAGGGGGATACAATGAGCAGTTCTTC
CDR3aa: CASNPTGTGGYNEQFF

j_gene: TRBJ1-3
abundance: NA
v_gene: TRBV9
d_gene: NA
CDR3nt: TGTGCCAGCAGCGTAGTATCGTCGGGAAGAAACACCATATATTTT
CDR3aa: CASSVVSSGRNTIYF

j_gene: TRBJ2-3
abundance: NA
v_gene: TRBV29-1
d_gene: TRBD2
CDR3nt: TGCAGCGCTTGGACTAGCGGGGGGGCAGATACGCAGTATTTT
CDR3aa: CSAWTSGGADTQYF

j_gene: TRBJ1-5
abundance: NA
v_gene: TRBV6-1
d_gene: TRBD1
CDR3nt: TGTGCCAGCAGAACGACAGGGGGCAATCAGCCCCAGCATTTT
CDR3aa: CASRTTGGNQPQHF

j_gene: TRBJ2-3
abundance: once
v_gene: TRBV2
d_gene: TRBD2
CDR3nt: TGTGCCAGCAGTGTGGCTAGCGGCTTTAGTGGTACGCAGTATTTT
CDR3aa: CASSVASGFSGTQYF

j_gene: TRBJ2-7
abundance: NA
v_gene: TRBV5-6
d_gene: NA
CDR3nt: TGTGCCAGCAGCCCTTTGACAGGAGGGGAGCAGTACTTC
CDR3aa: CASSPLTGGEQYF

j_gene: TRBJ2-5
abundance: NA
v_gene: TRBV7-9
d_gene: TRBD2
CDR3nt: TGTGCCAGCAGCTTAGGGACCTCGGGGGGGCCCACACAAGAGACCCAGTACTTC
CDR3aa: CASSLGTSGGPTQETQYF

j_gene: TRBJ2-4
abundance: once
v_gene: TRBV30
d_gene: NA
CDR3nt: TGTGCCTGGAGTGTACGGCGAGCCAAAAACATTCAGTACTTC
CDR3aa: CAWSVRRAKNIQYF

j_gene: TRBJ1-4
abundance: NA
v_gene: TRBV6-6
d_gene: NA
CDR3nt: TGTGCCAGCAGTTACAGGGGCGGGAATGAAAAACTGTTTTTT
CDR3aa: CASSYRGGNEKLFF

j_gene: TRBJ2-7
abundance: few
v_gene: TRBV5-4
d_gene: TRBD1
CDR3nt: TGTGCCAGCAGCCTTGGGGACAGAGTACGTAAGGAGCAGTACTTC
CDR3aa: CASSLGDRVRKEQYF

j_gene: TRBJ1-1
abundance: few
v_gene: TRBV19
d_gene: NA
CDR3nt: TGTGCCAGTAGTATAGACGCAGGGGTGAACACTGAAGCTTTCTTT
CDR3aa: CASSIDAGVNTEAFF

j_gene: TRBJ1-1
abundance: NA
v_gene: TRBV5-4
d_gene: NA
CDR3nt: TGTGCCAGCAGCTCCGGGACGGCGAACACTGAAGCTTTCTTT
CDR3aa: CASSSGTANTEAFF

j_gene: TRBJ2-2
abundance: NA
v_gene: TRBV5-1
d_gene: NA
CDR3nt: TGCGCCAGCAGCCCCGAGCATGGGGAGCTGTTTTTT
CDR3aa: CASSPEHGELFF

j_gene: TRBJ1-2
abundance: NA
v_gene: TRBV2
d_gene: NA
CDR3nt: TGTGCCAGCAGTGACAGGAGCTATGGCTACACCTTC
CDR3aa: CASSDRSYGYTF

j_gene: TRBJ2-2
abundance: NA
v_gene: TRBV6-1
d_gene: TRBD1
CDR3nt: TGTGCCAGCAGTGAAGCGCCGACAGGGGGCTCTTACACCGGGGAGCTGTTTTTT
CDR3aa: CASSEAPTGGSYTGELFF

j_gene: TRBJ1-5
abundance: NA
v_gene: TRBV27
d_gene: NA
CDR3nt: TGTGCCAGCAGTTTAGGGCCCGGGACCGGACAGCCCCAGCATTTT
CDR3aa: CASSLGPGTGQPQHF

j_gene: TRBJ2-1
abundance: once
v_gene: TRBV7-6
d_gene: NA
CDR3nt: TGTGCCAGCAGCTCAGGACTTCCCTCCTACAATGAGCAGTTCTTC
CDR3aa: CASSSGLPSYNEQFF

j_gene: TRBJ1-2
abundance: NA
v_gene: TRBV7-9
d_gene: NA
CDR3nt: TGTGCCAGCAGCTTAGGGAGGTCTCCGACCTATGGCTACACCTTC
CDR3aa: CASSLGRSPTYGYTF

j_gene: TRBJ2-1
abundance: NA
v_gene: TRBV15
d_gene: NA
CDR3nt: TGTGCCACCAGCAGAGAGGTCCTCAATGAGCAGTTCTTC
CDR3aa: CATSREVLNEQFF

j_gene: TRBJ2-1
abundance: NA
v_gene: TRBV11-3
d_gene: NA
CDR3nt: TGTGCCAGCAGCAAGGGGGTAGCTCGCGATGAGCAGTTCTTC
CDR3aa: CASSKGVARDEQFF

j_gene: TRBJ2-5
abundance: NA
v_gene: TRBV6-5
d_gene: TRBD1
CDR3nt: TGTGCCAGCAGTGGAGACAGGGGACAAGAGACCCAGTACTTC
CDR3aa: CASSGDRGQETQYF

j_gene: TRBJ2-5
abundance: NA
v_gene: TRBV15
d_gene: TRBD2
CDR3nt: TGTGCCACCAGCGAGGGACTAGCGGGAGAGACCCAGTACTTC
CDR3aa: CATSEGLAGETQYF

j_gene: TRBJ1-2
abundance: NA
v_gene: TRBV29-1
d_gene: TRBD1
CDR3nt: TGCAGCGTCTCGCCCGGGACAGGGAACTATGGCTACACCTTC
CDR3aa: CSVSPGTGNYGYTF

j_gene: TRBJ1-2
abundance: NA
v_gene: TRBV5-1
d_gene: NA
CDR3nt: TGCGCCAGCAGCCCGAGAGGGGACGGAGGTTCCTATGGCTACACCTTC
CDR3aa: CASSPRGDGGSYGYTF

j_gene: TRBJ1-2
abundance: NA
v_gene: TRBV4-1
d_gene: TRBD1
CDR3nt: TGCGCCAGCAGCCAGACAGGGCAGGATGCTCAGACCTTC
CDR3aa: CASSQTGQDAQTF

j_gene: TRBJ2-2
abundance: NA
v_gene: TRBV19
d_gene: NA
CDR3nt: TGTGCCAGTAGTACCGCGTTGGTCACCGGGGAGCTGTTTTTT
CDR3aa: CASSTALVTGELFF

j_gene: TRBJ1-3
abundance: NA
v_gene: TRBV5-1
d_gene: NA
CDR3nt: TGCGCCAGCAACTCTGGAAACACCATATATTTT
CDR3aa: CASNSGNTIYF

j_gene: TRBJ2-2
abundance: NA
v_gene: TRBV2
d_gene: NA
CDR3nt: TGTGCCAGCAGCGCCCCGGGACACCCCTCCACCGGGGAGCTGTTTTTT
CDR3aa: CASSAPGHPSTGELFF

j_gene: TRBJ2-5
abundance: NA
v_gene: TRBV6-1
d_gene: TRBD2
CDR3nt: TGTGCCAGCAGTGAAGCGGCGGGGGTGATTGTGGCCCAGTACTTC
CDR3aa: CASSEAAGVIVAQYF

j_gene: TRBJ2-1
abundance: once
v_gene: TRBV7-3
d_gene: NA
CDR3nt: TGTGCCAGCAGCTTAACGGAAGGCAACTCCTACAATGAGCAGTTCTTC
CDR3aa: CASSLTEGNSYNEQFF

j_gene: TRBJ2-7
abundance: few
v_gene: TRBV7-6
d_gene: TRBD1
CDR3nt: TGTGCCAGCAGCTTAACCGGGACAGGGGTCGAGCAGTACTTC
CDR3aa: CASSLTGTGVEQYF

j_gene: TRBJ1-6
abundance: NA
v_gene: TRBV5-1
d_gene: TRBD1
CDR3nt: TGCGCCAGCAGCTTGGCACAGGGGAATTCACCCCTCCACTTT
CDR3aa: CASSLAQGNSPLHF

j_gene: TRBJ1-6
abundance: NA
v_gene: TRBV5-1
d_gene: NA
CDR3nt: TGCGCCAGCAGCCCCCGTGGACAAAATTCACCCCTCCACTTT
CDR3aa: CASSPRGQNSPLHF

j_gene: TRBJ2-3
abundance: NA
v_gene: TRBV15
d_gene: TRBD2
CDR3nt: TGTGCCACCAGCGCGACTAGCGGGCTCACAGATACGCAGTATTTT
CDR3aa: CATSATSGLTDTQYF

j_gene: TRBJ2-1
abundance: NA
v_gene: TRBV5-1
d_gene: TRBD1
CDR3nt: TGCGCCAGCAGGGACAGGGAGTACAATGAGCAGTTCTTC
CDR3aa: CASRDREYNEQFF

j_gene: TRBJ2-2
abundance: NA
v_gene: TRBV5-5
d_gene: NA
CDR3nt: TGTGCCAGCAGTATTGGCGGGGTAGCGGGGGAGCTGTTTTTT
CDR3aa: CASSIGGVAGELFF

j_gene: TRBJ1-3
abundance: NA
v_gene: TRBV5-1
d_gene: NA
CDR3nt: TGCGCCAGCAGCTTGGCCCCGGGATCGGGCTCTGGAAACACCATATATTTT
CDR3aa: CASSLAPGSGSGNTIYF

j_gene: TRBJ2-3
abundance: NA
v_gene: TRBV5-1
d_gene: TRBD2
CDR3nt: TGCGCCAGCAGCCTGGGACTAGCGCAAGATACGCAGTATTTT
CDR3aa: CASSLGLAQDTQYF

j_gene: TRBJ1-1
abundance: NA
v_gene: TRBV28
d_gene: NA
CDR3nt: TGTGCCAGCAGTCCCCGGACAGCCTTGAACACTGAAGCTTTCTTT
CDR3aa: CASSPRTALNTEAFF

j_gene: TRBJ2-5
abundance: NA
v_gene: TRBV5-1
d_gene: TRBD2
CDR3nt: TGCGCCAGCAGCACGACTAGCGGGAGAGGGGAGACCCAGTACTTC
CDR3aa: CASSTTSGRGETQYF

j_gene: TRBJ2-5
abundance: NA
v_gene: TRBV15
d_gene: NA
CDR3nt: TGTGCCACCAGCAGAGATCGTTCGGGGCGGGAGACCCAGTACTTC
CDR3aa: CATSRDRSGRETQYF

j_gene: TRBJ1-5
abundance: NA
v_gene: TRBV6-5
d_gene: NA
CDR3nt: TGTGCCAGCAGTTTAACAGCTTTCCAGCCCCAGCATTTT
CDR3aa: CASSLTAFQPQHF

j_gene: TRBJ1-1
abundance: NA
v_gene: TRBV2
d_gene: NA
CDR3nt: TGTGCCAGCAGCCTACGGACCATATGGGGCATGAACACTGAAGCTTTCTTT
CDR3aa: CASSLRTIWGMNTEAFF

j_gene: TRBJ2-1
abundance: NA
v_gene: TRBV28
d_gene: NA
CDR3nt: TGTGCCAGCAGCCCCGGGACCCTGTTCAATCAGCAGTTCTTC
CDR3aa: CASSPGTLFNQQFF

j_gene: TRBJ1-1
abundance: NA
v_gene: TRBV2
d_gene: TRBD1
CDR3nt: TGTGCCAGCAGTAGAGACAGGGACACTGAAGCTTTCTTT
CDR3aa: CASSRDRDTEAFF

j_gene: TRBJ2-7
abundance: NA
v_gene: TRBV15
d_gene: NA
CDR3nt: TGTGCCACCAGCAGAGATAGGGGGGGCACCTACGAGCAGTACTTC
CDR3aa: CATSRDRGGTYEQYF

j_gene: TRBJ1-2
abundance: NA
v_gene: TRBV6-5
d_gene: NA
CDR3nt: TGTGCCAGCGGAACTGGGTATTCGGGTGGCTACACCTTC
CDR3aa: CASGTGYSGGYTF